This is a list of T cell receptor beta chains from one sample in a study of regulatory T cells in long-lasting Graves disease. TCRdb re-analysed the multiplex PCR reads in MiXCR, keeping a single row per CDR3 protein. The data show about 400,000 distinct CDR3 sequences, around 20% seen once. The sequencing here drew on peripheral blood mononuclear cells (PBMCs), taken when the disease was refractory, from a patient treated with antithyroid drugs. The origin of the receptors is a female donor with Graves disease. The CDR3 runs from the conserved cysteine through the conserved F or W. Each record gives: clone size, V gene, J gene, D gene, CDR3 protein, CDR3 DNA. D genes are given only for firm matches. Where a row states a size, it is once, few, many or the class of an expanded clone; other rows omit it.

size: NA
V: TRBV2
J: TRBJ1-1
D: NA
CDR3: CASSGTGSSPREAFF
DNA: TGTGCCAGCAGTGGTACAGGGTCCTCCCCTAGAGAAGCTTTCTTT

size: NA
V: TRBV10-3
J: TRBJ1-6
D: NA
CDR3: CAISEWAGEGSPLHF
DNA: TGTGCCATCAGTGAGTGGGCAGGGGAGGGTTCACCCCTCCACTTT

size: NA
V: TRBV12-3/TRBV12-4
J: TRBJ2-1
D: TRBD1
CDR3: CASSSGQGYNEQFF
DNA: TGTGCCAGCAGTTCGGGACAGGGTTACAATGAGCAGTTCTTC

size: few
V: TRBV28
J: TRBJ1-1
D: NA
CDR3: CAGSSRENTEAFF
DNA: TGTGCCGGCAGTTCTAGGGAGAACACTGAAGCTTTCTTT

size: many
V: TRBV2
J: TRBJ2-7
D: TRBD1
CDR3: CASTIGQGTYEQYF
DNA: TGTGCCAGCACCATCGGACAGGGGACCTACGAGCAGTACTTC

size: NA
V: TRBV5-6
J: TRBJ1-1
D: TRBD1
CDR3: CASSPWVTGANTEAFF
DNA: TGTGCCAGCAGCCCGTGGGTTACAGGGGCGAACACTGAAGCTTTCTTT

size: NA
V: TRBV20-1
J: TRBJ1-1
D: NA
CDR3: CSAEPGSGAEAFF
DNA: TGCAGTGCTGAACCGGGGAGCGGGGCTGAAGCTTTCTTT

size: NA
V: TRBV7-2
J: TRBJ2-3
D: NA
CDR3: CASTPAYSTDTQYF
DNA: TGTGCCAGCACCCCAGCTTATAGCACAGATACGCAGTATTTT

size: many
V: TRBV4-3
J: TRBJ1-4
D: NA
CDR3: CASSQDLGQGSEKLFF
DNA: TGCGCCAGCAGCCAAGATCTTGGGCAGGGCAGCGAAAAACTGTTTTTT

size: many
V: TRBV12-3/TRBV12-4
J: TRBJ1-1
D: NA
CDR3: CASSTPRADLNTEAFF
DNA: TGTGCCAGCAGTACCCCCCGGGCAGATTTGAACACTGAAGCTTTCTTT

size: NA
V: TRBV7-9
J: TRBJ2-7
D: NA
CDR3: CASSSYRSSYEQYF
DNA: TGTGCCAGCAGCTCGTATAGGAGCTCCTACGAGCAGTACTTC

size: many
V: TRBV7-2
J: TRBJ2-6
D: NA
CDR3: CASTWGLGANVLTF
DNA: TGTGCCAGCACCTGGGGGTTGGGGGCCAACGTCCTGACTTTC

size: NA
V: TRBV7-3
J: TRBJ2-6
D: NA
CDR3: CASSLMPGENAGANVLTF
DNA: TGTGCCAGCAGCTTAATGCCAGGGGAGAATGCTGGGGCCAACGTCCTGACTTTC

size: many
V: TRBV7-2
J: TRBJ2-5
D: TRBD2
CDR3: CASSLVPSGRETQYF
DNA: TGTGCCAGCAGCTTAGTTCCTAGCGGACGAGAGACCCAGTACTTC

size: few
V: TRBV15
J: TRBJ2-2
D: TRBD1
CDR3: CATSRTQGFSGELFF
DNA: TGTGCCACCAGCAGAACACAGGGGTTTTCCGGGGAGCTGTTTTTT

size: many
V: TRBV28
J: TRBJ2-7
D: TRBD2
CDR3: CASRPTSGGPYEQYF
DNA: TGTGCCAGCAGGCCGACTAGCGGGGGACCCTACGAGCAGTACTTC

size: NA
V: TRBV6-1
J: TRBJ2-7
D: NA
CDR3: CASSSDSPYEQYF
DNA: TGTGCCAGCAGTAGCGACAGTCCCTACGAGCAGTACTTC

size: many
V: TRBV2
J: TRBJ1-2
D: NA
CDR3: CASSEAINQKNGYTF
DNA: TGTGCCAGCAGTGAAGCGATCAATCAAAAGAATGGCTACACCTTC

size: many
V: TRBV11-2
J: TRBJ2-7
D: NA
CDR3: CASSLDPGSNYEQYF
DNA: TGTGCCAGCAGCTTAGATCCCGGTTCAAACTACGAGCAGTACTTC

size: many
V: TRBV20-1
J: TRBJ2-7
D: NA
CDR3: CSARDIGGPHEQYF
DNA: TGCAGTGCTAGAGATATCGGGGGTCCCCACGAGCAGTACTTC

size: NA
V: TRBV6-5
J: TRBJ2-7
D: NA
CDR3: CASSFRGTATYEQYF
DNA: TGTGCCAGCAGTTTTAGAGGGACTGCCACCTACGAGCAGTACTTC

size: NA
V: TRBV11-2
J: TRBJ2-5
D: TRBD2
CDR3: CASSFPAGVSQETQYF
DNA: TGTGCCAGCAGCTTCCCAGCGGGAGTTTCCCAAGAGACCCAGTACTTC

size: NA
V: TRBV5-1
J: TRBJ2-2
D: NA
CDR3: CASKDDLRITGELFF
DNA: TGCGCCAGCAAAGACGACTTGCGCATCACCGGGGAGCTGTTTTTT

size: many
V: TRBV2
J: TRBJ1-4
D: NA
CDR3: CASSTDDEKLFF
DNA: TGTGCCAGCAGTACAGACGATGAAAAACTGTTTTTT

size: few
V: TRBV10-3
J: TRBJ2-5
D: TRBD1
CDR3: CAISEKRGTGVGETQYF
DNA: TGTGCCATCAGTGAGAAAAGAGGGACAGGGGTAGGAGAGACCCAGTACTTC

size: many
V: TRBV29-1
J: TRBJ1-1
D: NA
CDR3: CSVDRGTGNTEAFF
DNA: TGCAGCGTTGATCGTGGGACGGGGAACACTGAAGCTTTCTTT

size: few
V: TRBV7-3
J: TRBJ2-3
D: NA
CDR3: CASSSGPSDTQYF
DNA: TGTGCCAGCAGTTCCGGGCCTTCGGATACGCAGTATTTT

size: NA
V: TRBV29-1
J: TRBJ1-2
D: NA
CDR3: CSVGYSPSGYTF
DNA: TGCAGCGTTGGTTACAGCCCCTCAGGCTACACCTTC

size: many
V: TRBV30
J: TRBJ1-1
D: NA
CDR3: CAWSSGYPAFF
DNA: TGTGCCTGGAGTTCAGGGTATCCAGCTTTCTTT

size: few
V: TRBV20-1
J: TRBJ1-5
D: TRBD1
CDR3: CSARDGDRGFNQPQHF
DNA: TGCAGTGCTAGAGATGGGGACAGGGGCTTCAATCAGCCCCAGCATTTT

size: many
V: TRBV10-3
J: TRBJ1-2
D: TRBD1
CDR3: CAISEALDRLGYTF
DNA: TGTGCCATCAGTGAGGCCTTGGACAGGTTGGGCTACACCTTC

size: few
V: TRBV28
J: TRBJ2-7
D: NA
CDR3: CASNTVRANEQYF
DNA: TGTGCCAGCAATACAGTAAGGGCGAACGAGCAGTACTTC

size: many
V: TRBV2
J: TRBJ1-6
D: NA
CDR3: CASSDSGMANNSPLHF
DNA: TGTGCCAGCAGTGACTCAGGGATGGCAAATAATTCACCCCTCCACTTT

size: many
V: TRBV28
J: TRBJ1-6
D: TRBD1
CDR3: CASSLGSGGWNSPLHF
DNA: TGTGCCAGCAGTTTAGGCTCAGGGGGCTGGAATTCACCCCTCCACTTT

size: many
V: TRBV27
J: TRBJ1-2
D: NA
CDR3: CASSLVGRGGGYTF
DNA: TGTGCCAGCAGTTTAGTCGGCAGGGGTGGCGGCTACACCTTC

size: many
V: TRBV7-2
J: TRBJ1-1
D: TRBD1
CDR3: CASSLGSGGTGITEAFF
DNA: TGTGCCAGCAGCTTAGGCTCCGGTGGGACAGGGATCACTGAAGCTTTCTTT

size: few
V: TRBV6-1
J: TRBJ1-1
D: TRBD1
CDR3: CASSEGTGYEAFF
DNA: TGTGCCAGCAGTGAAGGGACAGGATATGAAGCTTTCTTT

size: NA
V: TRBV6-2/TRBV6-3
J: TRBJ2-2
D: TRBD2
CDR3: CASSYYIAGVTGELFF
DNA: TGTGCCAGCAGTTACTACATAGCGGGAGTTACCGGGGAGCTGTTTTTT

size: NA
V: TRBV4-3
J: TRBJ1-6
D: NA
CDR3: CASSQDLLNSPLHF
DNA: TGCGCCAGCAGCCAAGACCTCCTTAATTCACCCCTCCACTTT

size: many
V: TRBV19
J: TRBJ2-7
D: TRBD2
CDR3: CASSIAGAGGSYEQYF
DNA: TGTGCCAGTAGTATTGCGGGAGCGGGAGGTTCCTACGAGCAGTACTTC

size: NA
V: TRBV4-1
J: TRBJ2-2
D: TRBD2
CDR3: CASSQGLAGVGELFF
DNA: TGCGCCAGCAGCCAAGGACTAGCGGGGGTCGGGGAGCTGTTTTTT

size: few
V: TRBV3-1
J: TRBJ1-5
D: NA
CDR3: CASSQTGSYSNQPQHF
DNA: TGTGCCAGCAGCCAAACAGGGAGTTATAGCAATCAGCCCCAGCATTTT

size: few
V: TRBV28
J: TRBJ1-5
D: NA
CDR3: CASSSPDSYSNQPQHF
DNA: TGTGCCAGCAGTTCCCCCGACAGTTATAGCAATCAGCCCCAGCATTTT

size: many
V: TRBV29-1
J: TRBJ1-2
D: NA
CDR3: CSVWKTNYGYTF
DNA: TGCAGCGTTTGGAAGACTAACTATGGCTACACCTTC

size: NA
V: TRBV20-1
J: TRBJ2-5
D: TRBD2
CDR3: CSVILAGAETQYF
DNA: TGCAGTGTCATTCTAGCGGGAGCAGAGACCCAGTACTTC

size: many
V: TRBV24-1
J: TRBJ1-1
D: TRBD1
CDR3: CATSDRDRGPNTEAFF
DNA: TGTGCCACCAGTGACCGAGACAGGGGGCCGAACACTGAAGCTTTCTTT

size: NA
V: TRBV5-4
J: TRBJ1-2
D: TRBD1
CDR3: CASSLGGTGQGYTF
DNA: TGTGCCAGCAGCTTGGGGGGGACAGGGCAAGGCTACACCTTC

size: many
V: TRBV5-6
J: TRBJ2-7
D: NA
CDR3: CASIESGPGSYEQYF
DNA: TGTGCCAGCATCGAGAGTGGTCCAGGGTCCTACGAGCAGTACTTC

size: NA
V: TRBV5-1
J: TRBJ2-3
D: NA
CDR3: CASSLDTSTDTQYF
DNA: TGCGCCAGCAGCTTGGATACTAGCACAGATACGCAGTATTTT

size: many
V: TRBV6-6
J: TRBJ2-5
D: TRBD2
CDR3: CASSYSASGYQETQYF
DNA: TGTGCCAGCAGTTACTCGGCTAGCGGTTACCAAGAGACCCAGTACTTC